These 27 T cell receptor beta chains share one sample of origin, sequenced in a study of blood T cell repertoires in COVID-19. Sequenced by immunoSEQ multiplex PCR; TCRdb stores in-frame clones only, minus some. Seen here are some 90,000 clones, roughly 80% observed once, and the top ten hold about 4.1%. The specimen was peripheral blood. The receptors shown here come from a man in his sixties with acute or convalescent COVID-19.

The V and J genes are TRBV6-2 or TRBV6-3 and TRBJ1-5; D remains unclear. CDR3 length: 12 amino acids. The ends were cut back, 4 bases at V and 9 bases at J, with 10 bases in the middle. Germline assignment: CDR1 MNHEY and CDR2 SVGEGT. DNA for the CDR3: TGTGCCAGCAGTTTCTCGAGAGGGCCCCAGCATTTT. Its translation: CASSFSRGPQHF.

The chain is built from TRBV3-1 (or the pseudogene TRBV3-2) and TRBJ2-2; D ambiguous. Trimming pared 4 bases from V and 4 bases from J, leaving 4 bases between. In germline, CDR1 is LGHDT, CDR2 YNNKEL (reference sequence). This CDR3 has 12 amino acids. The CDR3 coding sequence is TGTGCCAGCAGCCGGAGCACCGGGGAGCTGTTTTTT. Translation: CASSRSTGELFF.

This clone was detected only a few times. The chain recombines TRBV27 with TRBJ2-5; 7 positions agree with TRBD2. J was trimmed by 5 bases and V by 5 bases; bases with no gene match: 11. CDR1 is MNHEY and CDR2 is SMNVEV in the germline V gene (reference sequence). The CDR3 covers 15 residues. CDR3 nucleotide sequence: TGTGCCAGCAGTAAAAGCGGGGCCTCGTGGGAGACCCAGTACTTC. It translates to CASSKSGASWETQYF.

This sequence joins TRBV4-1 and TRBJ1-5, with 8 bases matching TRBD1. Trimming took 0 bases from V and 4 from J; bases not matched to a gene: 8. Per germline, CDR1 MGHRA and CDR2 YSYEKL. The length of the CDR3 is 17 residues. CDR3 sequence: CASSQERAGTGNQPQHF. In DNA, the CDR3 is TGCGCCAGCAGCCAAGAAAGAGCGGGGACAGGTAATCAGCCCCAGCATTTT.

The chain joins TRBV11-2 to TRBJ2-5, with D perhaps TRBD1 (5 bases). Germline V gene lookup returns CDR1 SGHAT and CDR2 FQNNGV. The CDR3 covers 15 residues. The ends were cut back, 5 bases at V and 1 base at J, with 14 bases in the middle. This chain's CDR3 is CASSQGRAVQETQYF. CDR3 sequence (DNA): TGTGCCAGCAGCCAGGGTAGGGCAGTCCAAGAGACCCAGTACTTC.

The J gene is TRBJ1-2, the V gene TRBV5-6; TRBD1 aligns across 7 bases. J lost 7 bases, V lost 6 bases, and 12 bases had no gene match. The germline V gene encodes CDR1 SGHDT and CDR2 YYEEEE. CDR3 length: 14 residues. The CDR3 sequence: CASTFDREMRGYTF. CDR3 in DNA: TGTGCCAGCACCTTCGACAGGGAAATGCGTGGCTACACCTTC.

V usage is TRBV28 and J usage is TRBJ1-5; D not resolved. Trimming took off 4 bases at V and 6 bases at J, with 7 bases between the two ends. Per the germline V gene, CDR1 is MDHEN and CDR2 is SYDVKM. The CDR3 is 12 amino acids. CDR3 region: CASSSGSQPQHF. As DNA, the CDR3 is TGTGCCAGCAGTTCGGGGTCTCAGCCCCAGCATTTT.

In its sample, this clone was seen a few times. The sample contains more than one DNA sequence encoding this CDR3. The CDR3 nucleotides read TGTGCCAGCAGCCCCGGCGGTGAGCAGTTCTTC. Amino acid sequence: CASSPGGEQFF. The J gene is TRBJ2-1, the V gene TRBV25-1; D is unresolved. Trimming removed 6 bases from V and 9 bases from J, with 9 bases in between. The CDR3 extends over 11 amino acids. The germline V gene has CDR1 MGHDK and CDR2 SYGVNS.

The J gene is TRBJ2-2, the V gene TRBV3-1 (or the pseudogene TRBV3-2); D perhaps matches TRBD2 (6 bases). There are 14 residues in the CDR3. Germline assignment: CDR1 LGHDT and CDR2 YNNKEL (reference sequence). The V gene lost 8 bases and the J gene lost 5 bases, with 15 bases spanning the gap. The DNA of the CDR3 is TGTGCCAGCGCCTCGATGGGAGGAACCGGGGAGCTGTTTTTT. It yields the protein CASASMGGTGELFF.

This chain joins TRBV14 and TRBJ1-5, with a possible D match to TRBD1 (6 bases). Per germline, CDR1 SGHDN and CDR2 FVKESK. This CDR3 spans 14 amino acids. The germline V and J ends were trimmed by 3 bases and 7 bases, with 13 bases remaining between them. CDR3 sequence reads: CASSQSGGRQPQHF. The CDR3 DNA reads TGTGCCAGCAGCCAGTCCGGGGGGCGGCAGCCCCAGCATTTT. Using reference TRBV14 and TRBJ1-5 for the parts outside the CDR3, the full variable domain is EAGVTQFPSHSVIEKGQTVTLRCDPISGHDNLYWYRRVMGKEIKFLLHFVKESKQDESGMPNNRFLAERTGGTYSTLKVQPAELEDSGVYFCASSQSGGRQPQHFGDGTRLSIL.

In its sample, this clone was seen a few times. V gene TRBV4-1 combines with J gene TRBJ2-5; maybe TRBD2 (5 bases). Germline assignment: CDR1 MGHRA and CDR2 YSYEKL. Trimming left V 0 bases short and J 4 bases short, with 12 bases between. The CDR3 is 15 residues long. The CDR3 nucleotides read TGCGCCAGCAGCCAAGATGAGGGAGTTGGAGAGACCCAGTACTTC. Translating it yields CASSQDEGVGETQYF.

This clone has only a few counts. The chain is built from TRBV5-4 and TRBJ2-5; tentative D call: TRBD1 (7 bases). Per the germline V gene, CDR1 is SGHNT and CDR2 is YYREEE (reference sequence). There are 16 residues in the CDR3. Deletions cut 2 bases from V and 5 bases from J, with 19 bases between. CDR3 sequence reads: CASSLQGPGRRETQYF. For the CDR3, the DNA is TGTGCCAGCAGCTTACAGGGGCCAGGGAGGAGGGAGACCCAGTACTTC.

The CDR3 region is CSAVQGAVGTGELFF. CDR3 nucleotide sequence: TGCAGCGCGGTACAGGGGGCGGTTGGTACCGGGGAGCTGTTTTTT. This sequence joins TRBV29-1 and TRBJ2-2, with 9 bases aligning to TRBD1. The CDR3 is 15 residues long. J was trimmed by 5 bases and V by 7 bases; bases with no gene match: 11. Germline V gene data show CDR1 as SQVTM and CDR2 as ANQGSEA.

V usage is TRBV7-9 and J usage is TRBJ1-2; 7 positions agree with TRBD1. V shed 3 bases and J 2 bases; nucleotides not matched to a gene: 9. Germline loops: CDR1 SEHNR, CDR2 FQNEAQ (reference sequence). This CDR3 has 16 residues. The DNA for the CDR3 is TGTGCCAGCAGCTTGTGGAGGACAGGCGGAAACTATGGCTACACCTTC. This gives the protein CASSLWRTGGNYGYTF.

Concerning this clone: Compared with germline, one end of the junction differs, possibly owing to a read error. The rearrangement uses TRBV7-7 and TRBJ2-5, with 11 bases identical to TRBD1. Germline V gene lookup returns CDR1 SSHAT and CDR2 FNYEAQ (reference sequence). This CDR3 spans 13 amino acids. CDR3 protein: CASSFGQGAYQYF. CDR3 nucleotide sequence: TGTGCTAGCAGCTTTGGACAGGGGGCATACCAGTACTTC.

The V gene is TRBV18, the J gene TRBJ1-1; no definite D call. This CDR3 comprises 13 residues. Looked up from germline, CDR1 is KGHSH and CDR2 is LQKENI. V dropped 3 bases and J dropped 4 bases, with 9 bases sitting between them. The CDR3 nucleotides are TGTGCCAGCTCACCCCCCGTGCGCACTGAAGCTTTCTTT. As protein: CASSPPVRTEAFF.

The CDR3 DNA follows: TGTGCCAGCAGTGAAAGCGGGAGGCCGGCCGGGGAGCTGTTTTTT. Protein: CASSESGRPAGELFF. The chain is built from TRBV6-4 and TRBJ2-2, with 9 nucleotides matching TRBD2. Germline V gene sequence: CDR1 MRHNA, CDR2 SNTAGT. V trimming: 3 bases; J trimming: 6 bases; junction bases outside the gene matches: 5. CDR3 length equals 15 residues.

The chain is built from TRBV30 and TRBJ1-4; D perhaps matches TRBD1 (6 bases). Trimming removed 3 bases from V and 5 bases from J, with 13 bases in between. The germline V gene encodes CDR1 GTSNPN and CDR2 SVGIG (reference sequence). This CDR3 has 14 amino acids. The CDR3 sequence: CAWRQQGRNEKLFF. In DNA form, the CDR3 reads TGTGCCTGGAGACAACAGGGAAGAAATGAAAAACTGTTTTTT.

This clone was counted once. This chain connects TRBV7-6 to TRBJ1-6; no clear D. Per germline, CDR1 SGHVS and CDR2 FNYEAQ. The CDR3 sequence is 14 residues long. Trimming stripped 1 base from V and 9 bases from J, with 10 bases between. CDR3 coding DNA: TGTGCCAGCAGCTTAGGGGAGGGTCGTTCACCCCTCCACTTT. Translating it yields CASSLGEGRSPLHF.

In this sample, this clone turned up once. The gene calls are TRBV21-1 and TRBJ2-7; TRBD1, the table's D call, lacks a check against the DNA. TRBV21-1 corresponds to a pseudogene. The CDR3 loop spans 14 amino acids. As DNA, the CDR3 is TGTGCCAGCAGCTCATGGGACAGAGACTACGAGCAGTACTTC. The encoded protein is CASSSWDRDYEQYF.

The DNA for the CDR3 is TGCGCCAGCAGCCTGACTACATACTCAGGGGGCGTCAATCAGCCCCAGCATTTT. It translates to CASSLTTYSGGVNQPQHF. V usage is TRBV4-1 and J usage is TRBJ1-5, with 8 bases matching TRBD1. The junction had 14 bases not matched to a gene; V was cut back by 4 bases and J by 3 bases. Germline loops: CDR1 MGHRA, CDR2 YSYEKL. There are 18 residues in the CDR3.

The chain's CDR3 is CSVEDREDTEAFF. The CDR3, as DNA: TGCAGCGTTGAAGATCGGGAGGACACTGAAGCTTTCTTT. This chain links TRBV29-1 with TRBJ1-1; no reliable D call. CDR1 is SQVTM and CDR2 is ANQGSEA in the germline V gene. The CDR3 has 13 residues. Trimming left V 0 bases short and J 3 bases short, with 8 bases between.

J is TRBJ1-4 and V is TRBV5-1, with 11 nucleotides matching TRBD1. Germline V lookup: CDR1 SGHRS, CDR2 YFSETQ. This CDR3 region has 15 residues. V was pared by 4 bases and J by 8 bases, with 7 bases of the junction left unmatched. CDR3 loop: CASSAAGTGGEKLFF. The CDR3 nucleotides read TGCGCCAGCAGCGCTGCCGGGACAGGGGGGGAAAAACTGTTTTTT.

J is TRBJ1-3 and V is TRBV15; D perhaps matches TRBD1 (6 bases). The germline V and J ends were trimmed by 9 bases and 1 base, with 13 bases remaining between them. CDR1 is LNHNV, CDR2 YYDKDF, per germline (reference sequence). The CDR3 runs 14 residues. The CDR3: CATQQGYSGNTIYF. DNA of the CDR3: TGTGCCACACAACAGGGTTATTCTGGAAACACCATATATTTT.

The V call is TRBV18, the J call TRBJ1-4; TRBD1 is a possible D gene (5 bases). This CDR3 is 15 amino acids long. Trimming cost V 6 bases and J 1 base, with 12 bases left between them. Germline V lookup: CDR1 KGHSH, CDR2 LQKENI. The CDR3: CASSPDSRTNEKLFF. CDR3 in DNA: TGTGCCAGCTCGCCCGACAGCCGAACTAATGAAAAACTGTTTTTT.

The V call is TRBV9, the J call TRBJ2-2, with a tentative D call TRBD2 (6 bases). Germline V gene data show CDR1 as SGDLS and CDR2 as YYNGEE. V lost 5 bases and J 5 bases, leaving 19 bases between the germline ends. This CDR3 is built from 16 residues. The CDR3 bases are TGTGCCAGCAGGGGCGGGAATGTAGGGGCTACCGGGGAGCTGTTTTTT. Translating gives CASRGGNVGATGELFF.

The rearrangement uses TRBV6-1 and TRBJ2-2; possible D gene TRBD2, 6 bases. This CDR3 contains 16 residues. Per germline, CDR1 MNHNS and CDR2 SASEGT. Trimming removed 3 bases from V and 4 bases from J, with 15 bases in between. CDR3 DNA: TGTGCCAGCAGTGACCCGGAGGGTCGACTCACCGGGGAGCTGTTTTTT. It is translated as CASSDPEGRLTGELFF.